This T cell receptor (beta chain) was sequenced for a study of blood T cell repertoires in COVID-19. About the research overall: Sample material is recorded as cDNA or gDNA derived from T cells, B-cell-depleted T cells, or PBMCs.

Authors' methods: Quantification of nucleated cells was approximated via reference gene primer amplification. Method: immunoSEQ multiplex PCR; TCRdb's copy keeps in-frame clones and lacks some. V, J and clone size reflect that table, while D and trimming were determined from the DNA. The table shows about 240,000 clones, with 82% occurring only once. This clone has a single count. CDR3 size: 14 residues. Germline CDR1 and CDR2: LNHDA and SQIVND (reference sequence). V lost 4 bases to trimming and J lost 3 bases; unmatched junction nucleotides: 2. The chain employs TRBV19 and TRBJ1-4; the match to TRBD1 covers 7 bases. Sequences were obtained from peripheral blood. The receptor's source is a woman aged 70-85 years with acute or convalescent COVID-19. The CDR3, as DNA: TGTGCCAGTAGTACAGGGGGAGCTAATGAAAAACTGTTTTTT. Its translation: CASSTGGANEKLFF.